Each of the 16 T cell receptor beta chains below was sequenced from the same sample in a study of shared clonotypes between healthy human individuals. The data were produced by immunoSEQ multiplex PCR, yet TCRdb's version contains in-frame clones alone and is incomplete. The sample has around 320,000 clones, around 86% seen once; the top ten hold around 15%. Material: memory CD8+ T cells sorted from blood. The subset here: CD45RO+ cells pooled with CCR7-negative TemRA cells. The receptors shown here come from a young man in good health.

The CDR3 here is CASSSYPGQGAGYGYTF. CDR3 coding DNA: TGCGCCAGCAGCTCCTATCCCGGACAGGGGGCTGGCTATGGCTACACCTTC. V gene TRBV5-1 combines with J gene TRBJ1-2; 11 nucleotides align to TRBD1. Germline V CDR1 and CDR2: SGHRS, YFSETQ. The trim removed 3 bases at V and 4 bases at J, leaving 11 bases unmatched. There are 17 residues in the CDR3.

For this clone: Additional DNA sequences in this sample encode the identical CDR3. The rearrangement joins TRBV5-1 to TRBJ2-7; D might be TRBD1 (6 bases). V gave up 5 bases and J gave up 0 bases, with 9 bases separating them. The germline CDR1 and CDR2 sequences are SGHRS and YFSETQ. This CDR3 spans 13 amino acids. CDR3 sequence reads: CASRQGSSYEQYF. Here the CDR3 DNA reads TGCGCCAGCAGACAGGGTAGCTCCTACGAGCAGTACTTC.

This chain connects TRBV9 to TRBJ2-5; D possibly corresponds to TRBD2 (6 bases). Germline V gives CDR1 SGDLS, CDR2 YYNGEE. CDR3 length: 14 amino acids. Between the trimmed V and J ends, which lost 1 base and 5 bases, there was a span of 12 bases. The CDR3 loop is CASSVFGGSETQYF. CDR3 DNA: TGTGCCAGCAGCGTATTCGGAGGGTCTGAGACCCAGTACTTC.

V and J are TRBV29-1 and TRBJ2-5; no firm D call. The V end lost 4 bases, the J end lost 1 base, and 7 bases lay between the germline ends. The V gene's germline CDR1 is SQVTM and CDR2 ANQGSEA. The CDR3 is 12 amino acids. The CDR3 spells CSVVPIQETQYF. CDR3 DNA sequence: TGCAGCGTTGTTCCTATCCAAGAGACCCAGTACTTC. Looking up the rest from reference TRBV29-1 and TRBJ2-5 gives the full variable domain: SAVISQKPSRDICQRGTSLTIQCQVDSQVTMMFWYRQQPGQSLTLIATANQGSEATYESGFVIDKFPISRPNLTFSTLTVSNMSPEDSSIYLCSVVPIQETQYFGPGTRLLVL.

The V gene is TRBV27, the J gene TRBJ1-2; tentative D call: TRBD1 (6 bases). Between the trimmed V and J ends, which lost 5 bases and 1 base, there was a span of 20 bases. CDR3 size: 17 residues. The germline CDR1 and CDR2 sequences are MNHEY and SMNVEV (reference sequence). Here the CDR3 reads CASSQVRVQGINYGYTF. The CDR3 DNA reads as TGTGCCAGCAGTCAAGTTAGGGTACAGGGTATTAACTATGGCTACACCTTC.

This clone was recorded only once. The chain has TRBV7-8 and TRBJ2-7; D is unclear. Trimming took off 1 base at V and 5 bases at J, with 3 bases between the two ends. There are 11 residues in the CDR3. Germline CDR1 SGHVS, CDR2 FQNEAQ. CDR3 sequence reads: CASSLVNEQYF. The CDR3 nucleotides read TGTGCCAGCAGCTTAGTTAACGAGCAGTACTTC.

The table lists this clone with a count of one. V and J are TRBV4-2 and TRBJ2-7; D may be TRBD2 (5 bases). The CDR3 runs 13 residues. The V end was cut by 3 bases, the J end by 4 bases, with 10 bases between. From germline, CDR1 is LGHNA and CDR2 YNFKEQ. The CDR3 sequence: CASSQEVGYEQYF. The CDR3 nucleotides are TGTGCCAGCAGCCAGGAGGTGGGGTACGAGCAGTACTTC.

This clone was observed a few times. The chain links TRBV5-6 to TRBJ2-1; D not resolved. This CDR3 has 14 residues. V lost 0 bases and J 4 bases, leaving 8 bases between the germline ends. Germline loops: CDR1 SGHDT, CDR2 YYEEEE. CDR3 nucleotides: TGTGCCAGCAGCTTGGTAGCCGAGTACAATGAGCAGTTCTTC. This encodes CASSLVAEYNEQFF.

The CDR3 loop reads CASSLQGWNTEAFF. CDR3 in DNA: TGCGCCAGCAGCTTACAGGGGTGGAACACTGAAGCTTTCTTT. J is TRBJ1-1 and V is TRBV5-1; 7 positions agree with TRBD1. J lost 1 base, V lost 2 bases, and 2 bases had no gene match. This CDR3 region has 14 residues. Germline CDR1 is SGHRS and CDR2 is YFSETQ.

Only one count was recorded for this clone. This rearrangement joins TRBV9 to TRBJ2-5; TRBD1 aligns across 8 bases. CDR3 size: 14 residues. V shed 4 bases and J 5 bases; nucleotides not matched to a gene: 7. Germline CDR1 is SGDLS and CDR2 is YYNGEE. CDR3 loop: CASSLGTGVETQYF. The CDR3 DNA reads as TGTGCCAGCAGCTTAGGGACAGGTGTTGAGACCCAGTACTTC.

The chain joins TRBV21-1 to TRBJ2-1. TRBV21-1 is noted as a pseudogene. The CDR3 loop spans 15 amino acids. As DNA, the CDR3 is TGTGCCAGCAGCAAGGGGTTTAGCTCCTACAATGAGCAGTTCTTC. Encoded protein: CASSKGFSSYNEQFF.

V and J are TRBV10-3 and TRBJ2-1; D might be TRBD1 or TRBD2, each matching 6 bases. V shed 0 bases and J shed 7 bases, with 13 bases lying between them. Germline V gene sequence: CDR1 ENHRY, CDR2 SYGVKD. This CDR3 comprises 15 residues. CDR3 region: CAISESRGVMNEQFF. The CDR3 nucleotides read TGTGCCATCAGTGAGTCGAGGGGGGTTATGAATGAGCAGTTCTTC.

This clone was counted a single time. V gene TRBV28 combines with J gene TRBJ2-3; D possibly corresponds to TRBD2 (5 bases). This CDR3 contains 15 residues. Germline loops: CDR1 MDHEN, CDR2 SYDVKM. Between the trimmed V and J ends, which lost 4 bases and 4 bases, there was a span of 15 bases. The CDR3 DNA is TGTGCCAGCAGTTACCCTATGTCTAGCCCAGATACGCAGTATTTT. This encodes CASSYPMSSPDTQYF. The full variable domain, rest sourced from reference TRBV28 and TRBJ2-3, is DVKVTQSSRYLVKRTGEKVFLECVQDMDHENMFWYRQDPGLGLRLIYFSYDVKMKEKGDIPEGYSVSREKKERFSLILESASTNQTSMYLCASSYPMSSPDTQYFGPGTRLTVL.

V gene TRBV6-6 combines with J gene TRBJ1-6; D unresolved. There are 12 residues in the CDR3. Trimming stripped 4 bases from V and 13 bases from J, with 11 bases between. Germline V CDR1 and CDR2: MNHNY, SVGAGI (reference sequence). The CDR3 region has the DNA TGTGCCAGCAGTTTACGCTCGTCCCCCCTCCACTTT. This encodes CASSLRSSPLHF.

This chain joins TRBV27 and TRBJ1-4, with D unclear. V gave up 1 base and J gave up 8 bases, with 8 bases separating them. CDR3 length equals 13 residues. CDR1 is MNHEY, CDR2 SMNVEV, per germline (reference sequence). The CDR3 nucleotides read TGTGCCAGCAGTTTATTTCTCCGGGAAAAACTGTTTTTT. This gives the protein CASSLFLREKLFF.

This clone was found a few times. The chain carries TRBV28 and TRBJ1-5, with D hard to call. The CDR3 is 14 residues long. V was cut by 8 bases and J by 6 bases, with 17 bases left in between. CDR1 is MDHEN and CDR2 is SYDVKM in the germline V gene. Here the CDR3 reads CASSDPASGQPQHF. The CDR3 bases are TGTGCCAGCTCGGACCCTGCTTCGGGTCAGCCCCAGCATTTT.